This entry is about one TCR beta chain. The specificity of this receptor is unknown. Base qualities are missing; no much larger clone stands one base away. Taken from cysteine to phenylalanine, the CDR3 has 19 residues. Only CDR3 DNA is held: 57 bases, read in frame from base 1. Trimming accounts for 0 bases at V and 9 bases at J, while the number of junction bases matched to no gene is 19. From a lookup of the germline V gene, CDR1 and CDR2 are ENHRY and SYGVKD. These data are taken from a study of shared clonotypes between healthy human individuals (dated by TCRdb to 2020 to 2022). The study in broad terms: The cohort comprised a couple of women and a few men aged 18 to 49 years. Per donor, three plates each were used for CD4 naive and CD4 memory, two for CD8 naive, and one for CD8 memory. The study deeply sequenced blood TCR repertoires of about 5 healthy adults to estimate repertoire size and the extent of clonotype sharing between individuals. To increase sequencing depth and limit assay-specific biases, TCR repertoire library preparation and sequencing were carried out by different laboratories using diverse techniques. Per donor, leukapheresis produced somewhere between about 0.9 and 9.5 billion PBMCs. Broad study findings and their caveats: Compared with non-shared clonotypes, the clonotypes found in all four sorted-subset donors had higher generation probabilities. Based on pairwise subsampling, the degree of clonotype sharing among donors was expected to be affected by sequencing depth. Only blood was sampled, and tissue TCR repertoires likely differ from those in blood. Naive subsets generally had larger estimated clonotype richness than memory subsets. Approximately 4.8% of naive CD4, 3% to 3.5% of naive CD8, roughly 2.5% of memory CD4, and approximately 0.39% of memory CD8 clonotypes were shared across several donors. The small number of donors limited the genetic and exposure-history diversity represented. Incomplete sequencing was indicated by rarefaction of sorted-subset datasets, despite the large sequencing depth.

Using the deep immunoSEQ assay, TCR CDR3 regions were amplified from genomic DNA by multiplex PCR. Extracted genomic DNA from each cell subset was spread evenly across all wells of several immunoSEQ 96-well plates, with each plate serving as a replicate. For sorted subsets, roughly 200 ng of genomic DNA, equivalent to some 33,000 T cell genomes, went into each replicate PCR. The purified libraries were quantified using a Qubit 3.0 fluorometer, sized with a Bioanalyzer 2100, and then quantified again using the KAPA Library Quantification kit. A separate single-read 150-cycle Illumina NextSeq 550 flow cell was used to sequence each immunoSEQ 96-well plate. Processing in the source paper ran as follows. Because only junctional sequences without quality scores were contained in the immunoSEQ output, filtering matching that applied to full-length reads could not be performed. To assign V/J genes and CDR3, sequences were annotated against IMGT germline references using PyIR, a Python wrapper for IgBLAST v1.9. Reads were filtered out if the reads had weak V/J assignments (E-value above 1e-6), no CDR3, stop codons, out-of-frame junctions, or ambiguous translated residues. V3J clonotypes were defined by identical inferred V gene, J gene, and CDR3 amino acid sequence. The percentage overlap between two repertoires was calculated by dividing the number of shared unique clonotypes by the size of the smaller repertoire. RTK rarefaction, the Chao1 estimator, and Recon v2.1 estimates of unobserved clonotypes were used to assess repertoire richness. Generation probabilities were computed with OLGA for all TCRbeta clonotypes obtained by the gDNA method from a handful of donors. TCRdb retrieved this table from immuneACCESS and kept in-frame rearrangements only. Not all clones are present; in checked studies, unresolved V genes account for under half, and no reason is known for the remainder. V and J calls and clone size follow that table, whereas D and trimming were derived from the DNA. The sample table shows 500,000 or so clones, and approximately 95% are seen once. The top ten clones comprise 0.055% to 0.075% of the sample.

The donors were healthy, HIV-negative adults with no recently reported acute infections or vaccinations. Every donor was a Caucasian adult residing in Nashville, Tennessee, USA. CD4+ T cells were enriched by magnetic negative selection, after which naive cells were positively selected on CD45RA and the negative fraction was taken as the memory subset. Blood was collected by leukapheresis, and PBMCs were isolated by Ficoll-Histopaque density gradient centrifugation and then cryopreserved in liquid nitrogen vapor phase. Analytical flow cytometry was used to check the purity and quantity of every magnetically sorted T cell population. Each sorted fraction had its genomic DNA isolated and then quantified by UV absorbance on a Nanodrop 2000c.

Material: naive CD4+ T cells sorted from blood. Taken with the paper, the label for cell subset or site translates to: CD45RA+ positively selected. This chain is built from TRBV10-3 and TRBJ2-1; the central 8 bases match TRBD2. The clonotype comes from a woman aged 25 to 39 in good health. The DNA sequence follows: TGTGCCATCAGTGAGTCGAAGGGTCGCGGGACTAGGTCCCTCGGTGAGCAGTTCTTC. Its amino acids are CAISESKGRGTRSLGEQFF.